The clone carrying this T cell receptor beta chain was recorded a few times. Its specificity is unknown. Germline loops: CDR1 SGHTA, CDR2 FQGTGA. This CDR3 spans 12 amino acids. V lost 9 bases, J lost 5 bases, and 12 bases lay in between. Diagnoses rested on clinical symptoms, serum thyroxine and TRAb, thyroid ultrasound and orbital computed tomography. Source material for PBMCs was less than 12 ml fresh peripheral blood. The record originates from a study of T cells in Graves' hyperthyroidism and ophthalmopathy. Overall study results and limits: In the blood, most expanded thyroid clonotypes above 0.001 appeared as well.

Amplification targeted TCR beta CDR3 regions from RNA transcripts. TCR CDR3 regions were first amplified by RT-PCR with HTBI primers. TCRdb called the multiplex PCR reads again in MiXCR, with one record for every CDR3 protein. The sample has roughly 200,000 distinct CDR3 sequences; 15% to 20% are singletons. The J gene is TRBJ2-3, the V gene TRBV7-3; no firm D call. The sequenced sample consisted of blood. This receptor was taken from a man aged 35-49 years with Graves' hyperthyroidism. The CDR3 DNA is TGTGCCAGTAGTATACGGAGAGATACGCAGTATTTT. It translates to CASSIRRDTQYF.